The 21 T cell receptor beta chains below were found in one sample sequenced in a study of graft-versus-host responses after intestinal transplantation. Sequencing was performed with immunoSEQ multiplex PCR; in TCRdb, only in-frame clones are kept and a portion is missing. The sample shows approximately 99,000 clones, 90% to 95% of them seen only once. Their antigens remain unidentified. The sequenced sample was unstimulated CD4+ T cells sorted from spleen or lymph node cells, obtained before transplant. The receptor set was obtained from a human donor who was the organ donor for an intestinal transplant.

The gene calls are TRBV4-3 and TRBJ1-1; 8 nucleotides match TRBD1. The CDR3 sequence is 14 residues long. CDR1 is LGHNA, CDR2 YSLEER, per germline. Trimming cost V 3 bases and J 5 bases; bases outside gene matches: 5. The DNA of the CDR3 is TGCGCCAGCAGCCAGAGCGGACAGGGTACTGAAGCTTTCTTT. Its translation is CASSQSGQGTEAFF.

This chain joins TRBV7-9 and TRBJ2-6, with D maybe TRBD1 (6 bases). There are 18 residues in the CDR3. The V gene lost 5 bases and the J gene lost 0 bases, with 17 bases spanning the gap. CDR1 is SEHNR, CDR2 FQNEAQ, per germline (reference sequence). The CDR3 is CASSRTGNRLSGANVLTF. CDR3 in DNA: TGTGCCAGCAGCAGAACAGGGAATAGACTCTCTGGGGCCAACGTCCTGACTTTC. The entire variable domain, with the rest obtained from reference TRBV7-9 and TRBJ2-6, is as follows: DTGVSQNPRHKITKRGQNVTFRCDPISEHNRLYWYRQTLGQGPEFLTYFQNEAQLEKSRLLSDRFSAERPKGSFSTLEIQRTEQGDSAMYLCASSRTGNRLSGANVLTFGAGSRLTVL.

The chain couples TRBV10-3 to TRBJ2-1; 13 bases map to TRBD2. V shed 3 bases, J shed 7 bases, and the junction held 0 bases outside the gene matches. CDR3 length equals 14 residues. Per the germline V gene, CDR1 is ENHRY and CDR2 is SYGVKD. This chain's CDR3 is CAISELAGGNEQFF. In nucleotides, the CDR3 is TGTGCCATCAGTGAACTAGCGGGGGGGAATGAGCAGTTCTTC.

This clone turned up a few times. This rearrangement joins TRBV18 to TRBJ1-6; D is possibly TRBD1 (5 bases). The CDR3 is made up of 13 amino acids. The V gene's germline CDR1 is KGHSH and CDR2 LQKENI. Trimming shortened V by 3 bases and J by 11 bases, and 11 bases separated the two germline ends. The CDR3 here is CASSPDKGAPLHF. The CDR3 DNA is TGTGCCAGCTCACCGGACAAAGGAGCACCCCTCCACTTT.

The chain uses TRBV28 and TRBJ1-5; a possible D gene is TRBD1 (6 bases). Germline assignment: CDR1 MDHEN and CDR2 SYDVKM. V lost 5 bases, J lost 3 bases, and 20 bases lay in between. The CDR3 has 17 amino acids. The CDR3 DNA reads TGTGCCAGCAGTAGACAGGCCGTCATGGGGTTCAATCAGCCCCAGCATTTT. It yields the protein CASSRQAVMGFNQPQHF. The full variable domain, rest sourced from reference TRBV28 and TRBJ1-5, is DVKVTQSSRYLVKRTGEKVFLECVQDMDHENMFWYRQDPGLGLRLIYFSYDVKMKEKGDIPEGYSVSREKKERFSLILESASTNQTSMYLCASSRQAVMGFNQPQHFGDGTRLSIL.

The chain joins TRBV7-2 to TRBJ1-2; 9 positions agree with TRBD1. Germline V CDR1 and CDR2: SGHTA, FQGNSA. The CDR3 totals 15 residues. The J segment lost 0 bases and the V segment lost 5 bases, leaving 4 bases of the junction unmatched. The CDR3 DNA sequence: TGTGCCAGCAGCCACGGGACAGGGACTAACTATGGCTACACCTTC. Translating gives CASSHGTGTNYGYTF.

The J gene is TRBJ2-2, the V gene TRBV7-2; 11 nucleotides line up with TRBD2. J lost 9 bases, V lost 5 bases, and 14 bases had no gene match. The CDR3 consists of 17 residues. Germline CDR1 is SGHTA and CDR2 is FQGNSA. CDR3 coding DNA: TGTGCCAGCAGCACCCGCCCGGGACTAGCGGATACTAGGGAGCTGTTTTTT. It yields the protein CASSTRPGLADTRELFF. The complete variable domain, with remaining parts taken from reference TRBV7-2 and TRBJ2-2, reads GAGVSQSPSNKVTEKGKDVELRCDPISGHTALYWYRQSLGQGLEFLIYFQGNSAPDKSGLPSDRFSAERTGGSVSTLTIQRTQQEDSAVYLCASSTRPGLADTRELFFGEGSRLTVL.

The chain links TRBV7-8 to TRBJ2-3, with 8 positions matching TRBD2. The germline V gene has CDR1 SGHVS and CDR2 FQNEAQ. This CDR3 contains 16 residues. V was pared by 7 bases and J by 13 bases, with 22 bases of the junction left unmatched. This CDR3 reads CASMGLVAGRASVKYF. In nucleotides, the CDR3 is TGTGCCAGCATGGGATTGGTAGCGGGACGGGCGTCAGTCAAGTATTTT.

Only one count was recorded for this clone. This sequence joins TRBV11-2 and TRBJ2-5, with TRBD1 as a possible D gene (5 bases). Germline loops: CDR1 SGHAT, CDR2 FQNNGV. The ends were cut back, 0 bases at V and 5 bases at J, with 10 bases in the middle. There are 14 residues in the CDR3. CDR3 DNA sequence: TGTGCCAGCAGCTTAGATAGGGGTGGGGAGACCCAGTACTTC. It translates to CASSLDRGGETQYF.

This chain links TRBV28 with TRBJ2-1; 8 bases fit TRBD2. The junction had 5 bases not matched to a gene; V was cut back by 3 bases and J by 4 bases. Germline loops: CDR1 MDHEN, CDR2 SYDVKM. This CDR3 comprises 15 residues. CDR3 residues: CASSFPRGGYNEQFF. The CDR3 DNA reads TGTGCCAGCAGTTTCCCACGGGGGGGATACAATGAGCAGTTCTTC.

The chain couples TRBV19 to TRBJ2-7; 9 bases line up with TRBD1. Germline lookup yields CDR1 LNHDA and CDR2 SQIVND (reference sequence). This CDR3 is 15 amino acids long. V shed 4 bases and J 2 bases; nucleotides not matched to a gene: 6. The CDR3 DNA reads TGTGCCAGTAGTAGGACAGGGGACCCTACCTACGAGCAGTACTTC. Its translation is CASSRTGDPTYEQYF. Looking up the rest from reference TRBV19 and TRBJ2-7 gives the full variable domain: DGGITQSPKYLFRKEGQNVTLSCEQNLNHDAMYWYRQDPGQGLRLIYYSQIVNDFQKGDIAEGYSVSREKKESFPLTVTSAQKNPTAFYLCASSRTGDPTYEQYFGPGTRLTVT.

This clone was picked up one time. The gene calls are TRBV27 and TRBJ2-7, with TRBD2 matching 10 bases. V lost 8 bases, J lost 0 bases, and 7 bases stayed unmatched. The CDR3 sequence is 15 residues long. Per germline, CDR1 MNHEY and CDR2 SMNVEV (reference sequence). CDR3 sequence reads: CASGERGGVSYEQYF. Here the CDR3 DNA reads TGTGCCAGCGGGGAGCGGGGGGGCGTCTCCTACGAGCAGTACTTC.

The genes are TRBV6-1 and TRBJ1-5; unclear D gene. This CDR3 comprises 16 residues. Germline V gene lookup returns CDR1 MNHNS and CDR2 SASEGT. The V gene lost 1 base and the J gene lost 0 bases, with 10 bases spanning the gap. The CDR3 nucleotides read TGTGCCAGCAGTGAAGTTGAAAGCCATAGCAATCAGCCCCAGCATTTT. Protein: CASSEVESHSNQPQHF.

CDR3 bases: TGTGCCAGCAGCCTTTTCACAGGGAACACTGAAGCTTTCTTT. Its protein is CASSLFTGNTEAFF. The chain couples TRBV5-5 to TRBJ1-1, with a possible D match to TRBD1 (5 bases). CDR1 and CDR2 from the germline V gene are SGHKS and YYEKEE (reference sequence). The CDR3 runs to 14 residues. The V end lost 4 bases, the J end lost 1 base, and 11 bases lay between the germline ends.

V gene TRBV6-5 combines with J gene TRBJ2-7, with TRBD1 matching over 9 bases. CDR1 MNHEY and CDR2 SVGAGI come from the germline V gene. The CDR3 consists of 15 residues. J lost 4 bases, V lost 2 bases, and 6 bases had no gene match. For the CDR3, the DNA is TGTGCCAGCAGTTACGGGACAGGGAAGAGGTACGAGCAGTACTTC. The encoded protein is CASSYGTGKRYEQYF.

This chain uses TRBV4-2 with TRBJ2-2, with a possible D match to TRBD2 (6 bases). V shed 3 bases and J shed 6 bases, with 20 bases lying between them. The CDR3 is made up of 17 amino acids. Germline V gene sequence: CDR1 LGHNA, CDR2 YNFKEQ. The DNA for the CDR3 is TGTGCCAGCAGCCAGGCCGACCTCGGCGGGGTTTCCGGGGAGCTGTTTTTT. Encoded protein: CASSQADLGGVSGELFF.

V and J are TRBV27 and TRBJ1-2; 7 bases align to TRBD1. The germline V gene has CDR1 MNHEY and CDR2 SMNVEV (reference sequence). The CDR3 is 13 amino acids. The trim removed 5 bases at V and 4 bases at J, leaving 4 bases unmatched. The CDR3: CASSPYRGYGYTF. As DNA, the CDR3 is TGTGCCAGCAGTCCGTACAGGGGCTATGGCTACACCTTC.

This rearrangement joins TRBV5-1 to TRBJ1-2; tentatively, D is TRBD1 (6 bases). The V gene lost 1 base and the J gene lost 0 bases, with 10 bases spanning the gap. This CDR3 region has 15 residues. Germline V gives CDR1 SGHRS, CDR2 YFSETQ. The CDR3 nucleotides are TGCGCCAGCAGCTTGAGGGACAACCCTAACTATGGCTACACCTTC. It encodes CASSLRDNPNYGYTF.

The chain has TRBV5-5 and TRBJ2-5; TRBD2 matches at 9 bases. The germline gives CDR1 SGHKS, CDR2 YYEKEE (reference sequence). V shed 0 bases, J shed 1 base, and the junction held 4 bases outside the gene matches. The CDR3 extends over 16 amino acids. The CDR3 here is CASSLAGTSLQETQYF. DNA for the CDR3: TGTGCCAGCAGCTTGGCCGGGACTAGCCTCCAAGAGACCCAGTACTTC.

The rearrangement uses TRBV7-9 and TRBJ1-1; TRBD1 agrees at 11 bases. CDR3 length: 16 residues. The germline V gene has CDR1 SEHNR and CDR2 FQNEAQ (reference sequence). The V segment lost 4 bases and the J segment 1 base; nucleotides outside the gene matches: 5. CDR3 bases: TGTGCCAGCAGCTATCGGGACAGGGGGGCGAACACTGAAGCTTTCTTT. It is translated as CASSYRDRGANTEAFF.

This clone was seen just once. CDR3 region: CASSVGGPNEKLFF. DNA for the CDR3: TGCGCCAGCAGCGTTGGGGGCCCAAATGAAAAACTGTTTTTT. This chain uses TRBV5-1 with TRBJ1-4; possible D gene TRBD1, 6 bases. The V gene lost 4 bases and the J gene lost 5 bases, with 12 bases spanning the gap. This CDR3 has 14 amino acids. In germline, CDR1 is SGHRS, CDR2 YFSETQ.